This TCR beta chain was recovered during a study of a mutant IDH1 vaccine in newly diagnosed glioma. The overall study: Visit V13 took place at week 47, and visit V12 happened at week 35.

Concerning this clone: Its antigen is not known.

Indicated time point: week 35, safety follow-up. A 20-mer mutant IDH1 peptide at 300 ug was injected subcutaneously with topical imiquimod. Newly diagnosed WHO grade 3 or 4 IDH1-mutant, ATRX-lost astrocytomas were identified in the donors. The method was immunoSEQ multiplex PCR; TCRdb's version includes in-frame clones alone and lacks a portion of them. The profile shows tens of thousands of clones, around 89% of them singletons. Germline CDR1 is KGHSH and CDR2 is LQKENI. The CDR3 loop spans 16 amino acids. J was trimmed by 1 base and V by 1 base; bases with no gene match: 5. The receptor's source is a woman aged 40 to 55 with glioma. Source: PBMCs, taken from a glioma patient whose treatment included an IDH1 peptide vaccine. The J gene is TRBJ2-5, the V gene TRBV18; 8 bases line up with TRBD2. For the CDR3, the DNA is TGTGCCAGCTCACCACGTCTAGCGGGCATCCAAGAGACCCAGTACTTC. Translating it yields CASSPRLAGIQETQYF.